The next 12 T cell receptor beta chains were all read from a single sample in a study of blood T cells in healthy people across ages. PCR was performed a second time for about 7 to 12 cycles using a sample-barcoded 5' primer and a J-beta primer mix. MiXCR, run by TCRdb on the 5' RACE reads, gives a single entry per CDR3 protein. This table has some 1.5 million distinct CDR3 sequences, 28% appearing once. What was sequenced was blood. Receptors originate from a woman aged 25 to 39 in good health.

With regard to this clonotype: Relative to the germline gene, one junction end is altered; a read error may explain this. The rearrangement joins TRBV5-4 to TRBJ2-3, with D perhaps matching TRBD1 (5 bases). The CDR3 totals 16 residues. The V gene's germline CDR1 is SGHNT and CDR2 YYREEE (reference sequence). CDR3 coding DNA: TGTGCCAGCAGCTTGGCACCAGCGTCAAGCACAGGTACGCAGTATTTT. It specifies CASSLAPASSTGTQYF. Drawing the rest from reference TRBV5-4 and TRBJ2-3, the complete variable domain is ETGVTQSPTHLIKTRGQQVTLRCSSQSGHNTVSWYQQALGQGPQFIFQYYREEENGRGNFPPRFSGLQFPNYSSELNVNALELDDSALYLCASSLAPASSTGTQYFGPGTRLTVL.

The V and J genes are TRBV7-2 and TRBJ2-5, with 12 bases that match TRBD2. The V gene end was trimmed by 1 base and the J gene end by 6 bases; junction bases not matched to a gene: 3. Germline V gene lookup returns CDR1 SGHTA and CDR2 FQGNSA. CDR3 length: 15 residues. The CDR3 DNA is TGTGCCAGCAGCTTAGGGACTAGCGGGGCTCAGACCCAGTACTTC. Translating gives CASSLGTSGAQTQYF.

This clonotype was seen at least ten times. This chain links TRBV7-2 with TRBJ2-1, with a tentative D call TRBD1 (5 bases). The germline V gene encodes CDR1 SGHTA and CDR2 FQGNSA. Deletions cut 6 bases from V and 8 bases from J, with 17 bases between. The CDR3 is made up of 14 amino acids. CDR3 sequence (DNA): TGTGCCAGCAGGCTTGGACAATTACGGGATGAGCAGTTCTTC. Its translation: CASRLGQLRDEQFF.

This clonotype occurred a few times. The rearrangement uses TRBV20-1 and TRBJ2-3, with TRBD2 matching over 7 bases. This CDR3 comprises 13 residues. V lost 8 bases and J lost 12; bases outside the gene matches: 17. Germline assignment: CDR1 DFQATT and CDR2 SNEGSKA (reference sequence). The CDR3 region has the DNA TGCAGTACTACTAGACTAGCTACAGGTACTCAGTATTTT. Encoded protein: CSTTRLATGTQYF.

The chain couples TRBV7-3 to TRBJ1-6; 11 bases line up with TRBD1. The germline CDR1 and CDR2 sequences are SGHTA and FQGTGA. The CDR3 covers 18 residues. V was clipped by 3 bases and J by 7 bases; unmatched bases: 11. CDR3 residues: CASSFSRDRGGLNSPLHF. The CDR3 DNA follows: TGTGCCAGCAGCTTTTCGCGGGACAGGGGGGGGCTAAATTCACCCCTCCACTTT.

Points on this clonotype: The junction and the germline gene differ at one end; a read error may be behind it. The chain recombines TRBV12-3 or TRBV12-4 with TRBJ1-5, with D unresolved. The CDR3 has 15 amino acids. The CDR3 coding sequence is TGTGCCAGCAGCAGGCGGGGAAATAGCAAGCAGCCCCAGCATTTT. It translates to CASSRRGNSKQPQHF.

The CDR3 DNA sequence: TGTGCCAGCAGTAACTTAGCGGGGCACGCTCTAAACGAGCAGTACTTC. This codes for CASSNLAGHALNEQYF. V and J are TRBV27 and TRBJ2-7; 8 nucleotides align to TRBD2. The length of the CDR3 is 16 residues. V trimming: 5 bases; J trimming: 5 bases; junction bases outside the gene matches: 14. Germline CDR1 is MNHEY and CDR2 is SMNVEV (reference sequence).

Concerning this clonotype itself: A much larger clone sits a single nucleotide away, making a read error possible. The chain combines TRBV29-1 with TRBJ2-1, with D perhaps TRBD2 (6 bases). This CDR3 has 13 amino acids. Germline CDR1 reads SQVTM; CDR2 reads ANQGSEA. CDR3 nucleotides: TGCAACGCTGCGGGGCCTCGTGGTAATGAGCAGTTCTTC. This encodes CNAAGPRGNEQFF.

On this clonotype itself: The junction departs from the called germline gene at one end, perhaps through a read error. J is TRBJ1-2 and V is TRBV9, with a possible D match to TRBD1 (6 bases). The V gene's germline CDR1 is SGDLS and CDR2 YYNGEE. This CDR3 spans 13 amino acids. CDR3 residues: CASSVATGYGCTF. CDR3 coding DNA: TGTGCCAGCAGCGTAGCTACAGGGTATGGCTGCACCTTC.

For the CDR3, the DNA is TGTGCCAGCAGCTCCCCAGGCGGGAGCGGGAGGAGTTACAATGAGCAGTTCTTC. This codes for CASSSPGGSGRSYNEQFF. V and J are TRBV7-8 and TRBJ2-1; 9 positions match TRBD2. V shed 4 bases, J shed 4 bases, and the junction held 14 bases outside the gene matches. This CDR3 contains 18 residues. CDR1 SGHVS and CDR2 FQNEAQ come from the germline V gene.

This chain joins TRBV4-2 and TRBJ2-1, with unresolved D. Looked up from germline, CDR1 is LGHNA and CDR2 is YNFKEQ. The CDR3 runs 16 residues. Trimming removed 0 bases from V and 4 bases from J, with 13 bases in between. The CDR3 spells CASSQDASPGYNEQFF. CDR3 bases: TGTGCCAGCAGCCAAGATGCCAGCCCAGGATACAATGAGCAGTTCTTC.

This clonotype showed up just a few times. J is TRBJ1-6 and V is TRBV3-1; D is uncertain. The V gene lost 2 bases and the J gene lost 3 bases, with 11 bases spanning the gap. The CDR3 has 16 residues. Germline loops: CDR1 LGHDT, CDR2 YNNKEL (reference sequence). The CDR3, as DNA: TGTGCCAGCAGCCAAATGCAGGCTTACTATAATTCACCCCTCCACTTT. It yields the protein CASSQMQAYYNSPLHF.